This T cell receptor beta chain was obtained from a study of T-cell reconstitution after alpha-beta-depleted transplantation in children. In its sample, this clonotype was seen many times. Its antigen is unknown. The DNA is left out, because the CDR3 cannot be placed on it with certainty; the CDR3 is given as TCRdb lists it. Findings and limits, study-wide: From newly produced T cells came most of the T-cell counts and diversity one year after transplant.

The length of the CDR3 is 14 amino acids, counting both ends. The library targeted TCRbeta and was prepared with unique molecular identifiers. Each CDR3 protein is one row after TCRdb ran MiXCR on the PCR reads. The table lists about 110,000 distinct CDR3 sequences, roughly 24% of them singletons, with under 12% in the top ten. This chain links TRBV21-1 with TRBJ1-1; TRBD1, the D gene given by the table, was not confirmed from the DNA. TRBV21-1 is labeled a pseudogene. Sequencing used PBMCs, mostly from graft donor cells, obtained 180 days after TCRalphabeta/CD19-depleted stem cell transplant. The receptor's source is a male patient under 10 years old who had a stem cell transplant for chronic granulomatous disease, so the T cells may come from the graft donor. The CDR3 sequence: CASSKWGSGTEAFF.